This TCR beta chain was profiled in a study of T cell repertoires in cytomegalovirus infection. Overall study: Matching HLA type and CMV infection were both indicated by public TCR beta signatures.

Study-level results: Public TCR beta family frequency separated CMV-and-HLA carriers, including in an independent cohort.

TCRdb re-analysed the reads in MiXCR, keeping a single row per CDR3 protein. The sample includes roughly 300,000 distinct CDR3 sequences, more than 8% of them seen just once. This clonotype was seen only a few times. Antigen unknown. The receptor was derived from a human donor in good health (CMV status not recorded). Some clones in this sample may be carry-over from other donors' samples. The sequenced sample was PBMCs.

The DNA of the CDR3 is TGCGCCAGCAGCCACATAGGGGGGACGAACACTGAAGCTTTCTTT. Its protein is CASSHIGGTNTEAFF. This chain uses TRBV4-3 with TRBJ1-1; D possibly corresponds to TRBD1 (6 bases). The CDR3 has 15 residues. Germline V CDR1 and CDR2: LGHNA, YSLEER. With 3 bases removed from V and 1 base from J, the gap between germline ends came to 12 bases.